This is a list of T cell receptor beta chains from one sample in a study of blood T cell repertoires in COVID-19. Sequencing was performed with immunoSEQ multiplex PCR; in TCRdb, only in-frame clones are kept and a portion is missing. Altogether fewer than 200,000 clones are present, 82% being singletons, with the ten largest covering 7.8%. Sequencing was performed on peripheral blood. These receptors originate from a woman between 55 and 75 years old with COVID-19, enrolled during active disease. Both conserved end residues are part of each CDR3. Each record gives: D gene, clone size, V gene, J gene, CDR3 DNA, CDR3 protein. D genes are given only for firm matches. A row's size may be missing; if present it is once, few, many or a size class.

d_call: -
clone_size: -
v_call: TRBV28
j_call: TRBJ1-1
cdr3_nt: TGTGCCAGCAGTGGGGGGTCCCTTTACACTGAAGCTTTCTTT
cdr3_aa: CASSGGSLYTEAFF

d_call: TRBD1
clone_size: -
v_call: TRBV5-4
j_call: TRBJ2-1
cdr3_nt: TGTGCCAGCAGCCCTCTAACAGGGGGCAGGAATGAGCAGTTCTTC
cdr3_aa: CASSPLTGGRNEQFF

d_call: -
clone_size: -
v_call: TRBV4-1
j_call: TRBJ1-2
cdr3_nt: TGCGCCAGCAGCCAAGGGACAGCTGTCGACTATGGCTACACCTTC
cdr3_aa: CASSQGTAVDYGYTF

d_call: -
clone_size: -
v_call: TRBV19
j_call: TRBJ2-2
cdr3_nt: TGTGCCAGTAGTTCACCCGGAGGGGCTAACACCGGGGAGCTGTTTTTT
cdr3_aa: CASSSPGGANTGELFF

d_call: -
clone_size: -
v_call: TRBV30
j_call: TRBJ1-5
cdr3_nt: TGTGCCTGGAGTGGAGGGGGTAGCAATCAGCCCCAGCATTTT
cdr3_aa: CAWSGGGSNQPQHF

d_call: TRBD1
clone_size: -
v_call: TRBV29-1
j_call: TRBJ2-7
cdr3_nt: TGCAGCGTCCGCATACAGGGGGGCTCCTACGAGCAGTACTTC
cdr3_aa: CSVRIQGGSYEQYF

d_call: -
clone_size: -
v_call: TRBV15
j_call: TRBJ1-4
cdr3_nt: TGTGCCACCAGCAGGAGCGGCTCACATGAAAAACTGTTTTTT
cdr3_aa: CATSRSGSHEKLFF

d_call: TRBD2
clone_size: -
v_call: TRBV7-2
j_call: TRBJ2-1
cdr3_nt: TGTGCCAGCAGCTCTCCCCGTGACGGGACTAGGTACAATGAGCAGTTCTTC
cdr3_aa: CASSSPRDGTRYNEQFF

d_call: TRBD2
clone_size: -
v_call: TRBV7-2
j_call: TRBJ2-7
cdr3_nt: TGTGCCAGCAGCGAAATGACTAGCGGGAGCCACGAGCAGTACTTC
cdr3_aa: CASSEMTSGSHEQYF

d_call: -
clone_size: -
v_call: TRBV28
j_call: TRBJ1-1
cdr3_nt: TGTGCCAGCAGTTTAGGACAGATGAACACTGAAGCTTTCTTT
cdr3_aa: CASSLGQMNTEAFF

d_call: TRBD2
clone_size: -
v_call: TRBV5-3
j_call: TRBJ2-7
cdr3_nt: TGTGCCAGAAGTTGTGAACCTTCCGGGACTAGCGGGTACGAGCAGTACTTC
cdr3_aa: CARSCEPSGTSGYEQYF

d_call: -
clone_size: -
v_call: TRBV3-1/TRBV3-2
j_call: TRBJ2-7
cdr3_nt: TGTGCCAGCAGCCTCGACAGGCCCCACGAGCAGTACTTC
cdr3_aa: CASSLDRPHEQYF

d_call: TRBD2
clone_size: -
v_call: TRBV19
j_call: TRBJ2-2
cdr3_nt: TGTGCCAGTACCAAGGGACTAGCGGGAGTAACCGGGGAGCTGTTTTTT
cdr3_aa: CASTKGLAGVTGELFF

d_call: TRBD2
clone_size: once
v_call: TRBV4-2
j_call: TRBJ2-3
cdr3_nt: TGTGCCAGCAGCCAAGACTGGACTAGCGGCACAGATACGCAGTATTTT
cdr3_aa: CASSQDWTSGTDTQYF

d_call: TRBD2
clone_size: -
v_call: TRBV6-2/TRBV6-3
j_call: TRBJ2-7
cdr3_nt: TGTGCCAGCAGTCCCATGCGGGAGCCCGAACCCTACGAGCAGTACTTC
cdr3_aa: CASSPMREPEPYEQYF

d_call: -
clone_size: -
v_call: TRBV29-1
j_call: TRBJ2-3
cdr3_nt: TGCAGCGTTCGACAGTCTAGCACAGATACGCAGTATTTT
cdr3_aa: CSVRQSSTDTQYF

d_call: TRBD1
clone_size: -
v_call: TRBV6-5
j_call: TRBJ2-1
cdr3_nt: TGTGCCAGCAGAGACAGGGTGGCCCTTGACAATGAGCAGTTCTTC
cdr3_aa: CASRDRVALDNEQFF

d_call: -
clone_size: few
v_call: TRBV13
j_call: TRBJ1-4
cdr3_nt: TGTGCCAGCAGCATCAGGCGGGGAACTAATGAAAAACTGTTTTTT
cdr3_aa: CASSIRRGTNEKLFF

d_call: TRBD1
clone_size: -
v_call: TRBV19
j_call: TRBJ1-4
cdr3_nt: TGTGCCAGTAGTATGGTGACAGGGGAAGAAAAACTGTTTTTT
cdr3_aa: CASSMVTGEEKLFF

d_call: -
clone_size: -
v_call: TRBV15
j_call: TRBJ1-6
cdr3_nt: TGTGCCACCAGCAGTCGCGATTCACCCCTCCACTTT
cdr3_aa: CATSSRDSPLHF

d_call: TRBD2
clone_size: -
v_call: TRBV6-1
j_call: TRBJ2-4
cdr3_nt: TGTGCCAGCAGTGAAGGACTAGCTTGGAACATTCAGTACTTC
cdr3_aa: CASSEGLAWNIQYF

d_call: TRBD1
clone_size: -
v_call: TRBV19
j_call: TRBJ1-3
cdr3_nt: TGTGGGCGGACTGACAGGGCCTCTGGAATCACCATATATTTT
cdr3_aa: CGRTDRASGITIYF

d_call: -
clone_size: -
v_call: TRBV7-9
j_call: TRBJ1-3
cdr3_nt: TGTGCCAGCAGCTTAAGGAGAGCTGACACCATATATTTT
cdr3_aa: CASSLRRADTIYF

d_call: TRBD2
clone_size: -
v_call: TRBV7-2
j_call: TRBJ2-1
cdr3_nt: TGTGCCAGCAGCTTGCGTAGCGGGGAGACTGAGCAGTTCTTC
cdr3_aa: CASSLRSGETEQFF

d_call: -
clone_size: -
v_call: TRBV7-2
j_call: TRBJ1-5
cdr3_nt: TGTGCCAGCAGCCTAGGGCCGGGTTACAATCAGCCCCAGCATTTT
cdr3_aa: CASSLGPGYNQPQHF

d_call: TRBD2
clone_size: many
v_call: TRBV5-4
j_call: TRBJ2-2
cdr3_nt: TGTGCCAGCAGGGCGGGGACTAGCGGGTTCAGTACCGGGGAGCTGTTTTTT
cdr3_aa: CASRAGTSGFSTGELFF

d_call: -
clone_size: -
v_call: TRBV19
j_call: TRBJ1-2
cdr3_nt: TGTGCCAGTAGTATAAGGGAGACCTATGGCTACACCTTC
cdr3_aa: CASSIRETYGYTF

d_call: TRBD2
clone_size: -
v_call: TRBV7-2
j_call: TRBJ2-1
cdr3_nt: TGTGCCAGCAGCTTGGGGACTAGCGGGAGGAGGTTATACAATGAGCAGTTCTTC
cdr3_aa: CASSLGTSGRRLYNEQFF

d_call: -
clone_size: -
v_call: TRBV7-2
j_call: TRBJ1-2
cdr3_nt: TGTGCCAGCAGCTTAGTAACCGGGGGAGGCTATGGCTACACCTTC
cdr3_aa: CASSLVTGGGYGYTF

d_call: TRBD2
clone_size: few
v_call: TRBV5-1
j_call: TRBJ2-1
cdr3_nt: TGCGCCAGCACCCTAGCGGGGGGCTACAATGAGCAGTTCTTC
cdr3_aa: CASTLAGGYNEQFF

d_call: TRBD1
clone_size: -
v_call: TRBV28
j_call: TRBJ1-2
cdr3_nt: TGTGCCAGCAGTCAAGGACAGGGCCTTTATGGCTACACCTTC
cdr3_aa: CASSQGQGLYGYTF

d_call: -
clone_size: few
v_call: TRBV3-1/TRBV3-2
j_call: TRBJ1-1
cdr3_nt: TGTGCCAGCAGCCAAGTTACCGGGAGCACTGAAGCTTTCTTT
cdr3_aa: CASSQVTGSTEAFF

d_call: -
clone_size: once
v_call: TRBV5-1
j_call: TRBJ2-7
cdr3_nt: TGCGCCAGCAGCTCTCAAGCGGGCGCCTACGAGCAGTACTTC
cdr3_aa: CASSSQAGAYEQYF

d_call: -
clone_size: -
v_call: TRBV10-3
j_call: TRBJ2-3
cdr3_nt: TGTGCCATCAGTGAGGGCAGGGGTGGGCTTAAAGGAGATACGCAGTATTTT
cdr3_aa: CAISEGRGGLKGDTQYF

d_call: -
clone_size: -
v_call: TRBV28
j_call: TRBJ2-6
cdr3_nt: TGTGCCAGCAGTCCATTCATACCGGGACTCTCGTTCTCTGGGGCCAACGTCCTGACTTTC
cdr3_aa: CASSPFIPGLSFSGANVLTF

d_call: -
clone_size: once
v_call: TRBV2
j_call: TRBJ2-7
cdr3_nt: TGTGCCAGCAGTCGCAGGGTAAGGGCCTACGAGCAGTACTTC
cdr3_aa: CASSRRVRAYEQYF

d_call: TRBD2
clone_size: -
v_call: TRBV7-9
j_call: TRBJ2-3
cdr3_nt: TGTGCCAGCAGCTCCTATTCGGGACTAGCGGGGGCCACAGATACGCAGTATTTT
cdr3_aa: CASSSYSGLAGATDTQYF

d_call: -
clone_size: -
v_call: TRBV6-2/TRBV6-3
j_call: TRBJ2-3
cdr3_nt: TGTGCCAGCAGTTCGACAGTAATTAGGACAGATACGCAGTATTTT
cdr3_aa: CASSSTVIRTDTQYF

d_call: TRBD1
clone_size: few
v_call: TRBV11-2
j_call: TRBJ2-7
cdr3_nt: TGTGCCAGCAGCACGCGGACAGGGACCTACGAGCAGTACTTC
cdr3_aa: CASSTRTGTYEQYF

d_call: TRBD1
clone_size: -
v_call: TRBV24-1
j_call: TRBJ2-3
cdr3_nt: TGTGCCATTGGGACAGAGTTCACAGATACGCAGTATTTT
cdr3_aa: CAIGTEFTDTQYF

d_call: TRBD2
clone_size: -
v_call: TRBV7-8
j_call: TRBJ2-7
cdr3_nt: TGTGCCAGCAGCTCGAGGGAGGGATTTACCTACGAGCAGTACTTC
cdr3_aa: CASSSREGFTYEQYF

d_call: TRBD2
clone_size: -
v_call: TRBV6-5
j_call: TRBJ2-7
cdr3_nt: TGTGCCAGCAGTAACTCTTGGGGCGGGAGCTACGAGCAGTACTTC
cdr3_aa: CASSNSWGGSYEQYF

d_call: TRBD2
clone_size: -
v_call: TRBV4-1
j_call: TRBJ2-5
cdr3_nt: TGCGCCAGCAGCCAAGAAGGCCCTAGCGGGGGGGAGACCCAGTACTTC
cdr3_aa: CASSQEGPSGGETQYF

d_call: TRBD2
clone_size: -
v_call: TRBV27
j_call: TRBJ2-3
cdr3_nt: TGTGCCAGCAGTCCTTCCCCGCGACTAGCGGGGGCCATCACAGATACGCAGTATTTT
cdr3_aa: CASSPSPRLAGAITDTQYF

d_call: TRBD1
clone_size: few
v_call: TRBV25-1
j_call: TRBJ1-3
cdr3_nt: TGTGCCAGCTTTGGACAGGGCCGCTCTGGAAACACCATATATTTT
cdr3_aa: CASFGQGRSGNTIYF

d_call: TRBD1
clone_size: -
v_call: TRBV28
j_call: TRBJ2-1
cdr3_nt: TGTGCCAGCAGTTTGGGGACAGGAGGTTACTACAATGAGCAGTTCTTC
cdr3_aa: CASSLGTGGYYNEQFF

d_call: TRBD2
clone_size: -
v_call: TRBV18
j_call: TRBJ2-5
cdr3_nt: TGTGCCAGCTCACCACGTACTAGCGGGAGAGCCCACCAAGAGACCCAGTACTTC
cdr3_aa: CASSPRTSGRAHQETQYF

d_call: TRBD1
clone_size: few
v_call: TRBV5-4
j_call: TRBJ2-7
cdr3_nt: TGTGCCAGCAGCTTGGCAGGGACAGCCGAGCAGTACTTC
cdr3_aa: CASSLAGTAEQYF

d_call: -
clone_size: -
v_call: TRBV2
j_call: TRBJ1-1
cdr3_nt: TGTGCCAGCAGTTACAGGGATGGTGCGACTGAAGCTTTCTTT
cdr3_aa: CASSYRDGATEAFF

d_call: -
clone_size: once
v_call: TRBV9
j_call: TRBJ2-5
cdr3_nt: TGTGCCAGCAGCGTAGGTTTGTCGGGAGACCAAGAGACCCAGTACTTC
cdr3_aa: CASSVGLSGDQETQYF

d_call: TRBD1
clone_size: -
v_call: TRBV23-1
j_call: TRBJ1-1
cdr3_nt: TGCGCCAGCAGTCAATCCTCCGACAGGGAGAACACTGAAGCTTTCTTT
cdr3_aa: CASSQSSDRENTEAFF

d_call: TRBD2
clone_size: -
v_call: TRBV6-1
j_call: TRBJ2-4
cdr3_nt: TGTGCCAGCAGTGAAAGACTAGCGAACATTCAGTACTTC
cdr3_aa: CASSERLANIQYF

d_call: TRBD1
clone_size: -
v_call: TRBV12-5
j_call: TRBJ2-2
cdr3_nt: TGTGCTACCTTGACAGGGGACACCGGGGAGCTGTTTTTT
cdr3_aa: CATLTGDTGELFF

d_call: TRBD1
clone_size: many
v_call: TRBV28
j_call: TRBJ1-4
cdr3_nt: TGTGCCAGCAGGGAGACAGGGAAAGAAAAACTGTTTTTT
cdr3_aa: CASRETGKEKLFF

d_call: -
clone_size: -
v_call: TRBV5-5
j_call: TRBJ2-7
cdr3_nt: TGTGCCAGCGAAACAGGGCCCTCCTACGAGCAGTACTTC
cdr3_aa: CASETGPSYEQYF

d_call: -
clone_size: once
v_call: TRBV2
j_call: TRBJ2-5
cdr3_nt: TGTGCCAGCACCAGGGGTCGGGGAGAGACCCAGTACTTC
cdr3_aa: CASTRGRGETQYF

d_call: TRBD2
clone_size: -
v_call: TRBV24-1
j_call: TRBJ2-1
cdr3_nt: TGTGCCACCAGTGACGTCAGCGGGAGGGCCAGCAATGAGCAGTTCTTC
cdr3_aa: CATSDVSGRASNEQFF

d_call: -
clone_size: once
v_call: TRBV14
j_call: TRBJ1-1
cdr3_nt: TGTGCCAGCACCTTCGCACCGGGGACTGAAGCTTTCTTT
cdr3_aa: CASTFAPGTEAFF

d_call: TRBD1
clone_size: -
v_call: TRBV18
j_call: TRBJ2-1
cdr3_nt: TGTGCCAGCTCAGCAGGGGGCGGTGAGCAGTTCTTC
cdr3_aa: CASSAGGGEQFF